This T cell receptor beta chain was retrieved from a study of CD8 T cells in ankylosing spondylitis. TCRdb re-analysed the 5' RACE reads in MiXCR, keeping a single row per CDR3 protein. The sample has 180,000 or so distinct CDR3 sequences; roughly 11% are singletons. The germline V gene has CDR1 SGHDT and CDR2 YYEEEE. The CDR3 has 16 amino acids. V lost 0 bases, J lost 0 bases, and 12 bases lay in between. This clonotype was recorded at least ten times. This chain joins TRBV5-6 and TRBJ2-5; D not resolved. The receptor's source is a male donor with ankylosing spondylitis or in good health (not recorded which). Sample: blood, either unsorted or a sorted T cell fraction (not recorded which). CDR3 protein: CASSLAAFQYQETQYF. CDR3 sequence (DNA): TGTGCCAGCAGCTTGGCCGCCTTTCAGTACCAAGAGACCCAGTACTTC.